One sample yielded the 15 T cell receptor beta chains listed below, sequenced in a study of response to subunit inactivated influenza vaccine. TCRdb analysed the RT-PCR reads with MiXCR anew, one entry per CDR3 protein. The sample consists of around 580,000 distinct CDR3 sequences, roughly 12% of them appearing once. Sequenced here: PBMCs from blood, sampled on the day of vaccination. The source of these receptors is a man in his fifties who received an inactivated influenza vaccine.

The DNA for the CDR3 is TGCGCCAGCAGCCAAGGGGGCATCGGGGAGCTGTTTTTT. Amino acid sequence: CASSQGGIGELFF. V and J are TRBV4-1 and TRBJ2-2, with D perhaps TRBD1 (5 bases). This CDR3 region has 13 residues. Trimming removed 1 base at V and 7 bases at J, with 7 bases between. Germline V CDR1 and CDR2: MGHRA, YSYEKL.

In this sample, this clonotype turned up many times. The gene calls are TRBV29-1 and TRBJ2-1, with no clear D. Per germline, CDR1 SQVTM and CDR2 ANQGSEA. The CDR3 consists of 14 residues. V was pared by 3 bases and J by 0 bases, with 9 bases between. CDR3 residues: CSVDSASSYNEQFF. In DNA, the CDR3 is TGCAGCGTTGATTCGGCTAGCTCCTACAATGAGCAGTTCTTC.

This clonotype has a handful of counts. The V and J genes are TRBV7-3 and TRBJ2-3, with 9 positions matching TRBD2. V was clipped by 2 bases and J by 2 bases; unmatched bases: 5. This CDR3 comprises 16 residues. Germline V lookup: CDR1 SGHTA, CDR2 FQGTGA. As DNA, the CDR3 is TGTGCCAGCAGCTTATCTAGCGGGATGCCCACAGATACGCAGTATTTT. It codes for CASSLSSGMPTDTQYF.

The chain combines TRBV5-5 with TRBJ2-3; 12 nucleotides match TRBD2. V was pared by 4 bases and J by 2 bases, with 5 bases of the junction left unmatched. The germline gives CDR1 SGHKS, CDR2 YYEKEE (reference sequence). CDR3 size: 16 residues. CDR3 sequence: CASSVRLAGDTDTQYF. The CDR3 nucleotides are TGTGCCAGCAGCGTTAGACTAGCGGGGGACACAGATACGCAGTATTTT.

The V and J genes are TRBV4-3 and TRBJ2-7; 7 nucleotides match TRBD2. V was clipped by 4 bases and J by 2 bases; unmatched bases: 8. Germline CDR1 and CDR2: LGHNA and YSLEER. There are 15 residues in the CDR3. CDR3 nucleotides: TGCGCCAGCAGCCTTGGGACTAACCACCCCTACGAGCAGTACTTC. Encoded protein: CASSLGTNHPYEQYF.

In this sample, this clonotype turned up a few times. This chain joins TRBV7-2 and TRBJ2-3; 8 positions match TRBD1. CDR1 is SGHTA, CDR2 FQGNSA, per germline. The CDR3 runs 16 residues. Unmatched junction bases numbered 9, after V lost 1 base and J lost 6 bases. The CDR3: CASSLGRRGLSDTQYF. In DNA form, the CDR3 reads TGTGCCAGCAGCTTAGGGCGCAGGGGGCTGTCGGATACGCAGTATTTT.

The J gene is TRBJ2-3, the V gene TRBV27; 9 bases match TRBD2. Germline lookup yields CDR1 MNHEY and CDR2 SMNVEV (reference sequence). Trimming removed 5 bases from V and 3 bases from J; junction bases left unmatched: 9. The CDR3 is 16 residues long. As DNA, the CDR3 is TGTGCCAGCAGTCCCCTAGCGGGGTGGGGGACAGATACGCAGTATTTT. This sequence encodes CASSPLAGWGTDTQYF.

This clonotype was detected only a few times. The chain couples TRBV12-3 or TRBV12-4 to TRBJ1-6; a weak D match, TRBD1 (6 bases). The V gene lost 6 bases and the J gene lost 4 bases, with 13 bases spanning the gap. The CDR3 has 15 residues. For the CDR3, the DNA is TGTGCCAGCAGCCACCAGGGGAGGTATAATTCACCCCTCCACTTT. Protein: CASSHQGRYNSPLHF.

A few counts support this clonotype. One junction end disagrees with the germline gene, perhaps due to a read error. J is TRBJ2-7 and V is TRBV6-1; TRBD2 matches at 7 bases. The CDR3 runs to 14 residues. Germline assignment: CDR1 MNHNS and CDR2 SASEGT. CDR3 protein: CASSQAGNSYEQYF. DNA of the CDR3: TGTGCCAGCAGTCAAGCGGGAAACTCCTACGAGCAGTACTTC.

This clonotype was recorded many times. A read error may account for a junction end that differs from germline. This chain links TRBV11-2 with TRBJ2-2; possibly TRBD1 for D (6 bases). There are 12 residues in the CDR3. Germline V CDR1 and CDR2: SGHAT, FQNNGV. CDR3 DNA: TGTGCCAGCAGCTTATCTTCAGGGGAACTGTTTTTT. Translation: CASSLSSGELFF. Using reference TRBV11-2 and TRBJ2-2 for the parts outside the CDR3, the full variable domain is EAGVAQSPRYKIIEKRQSVAFWCNPISGHATLYWYQQILGQGPKLLIQFQNNGVVDDSQLPKDRFSAERLKGVDSTLKIQPAKLEDSAVYLCASSLSSGELFFGEGSRLTVL.

This rearrangement joins TRBV29-1 to TRBJ1-5; TRBD1 agrees at 10 bases. The J segment lost 5 bases and the V segment lost 4 bases, leaving 5 bases of the junction unmatched. This CDR3 has 14 amino acids. Germline V lookup: CDR1 SQVTM, CDR2 ANQGSEA. DNA for the CDR3: TGCAGCGTTGTCGACAGGGGGCTCGATCAGCCCCAGCATTTT. Amino acid sequence: CSVVDRGLDQPQHF.

The V and J genes are TRBV5-1 and TRBJ2-1; no reliable D call. Germline V gene lookup returns CDR1 SGHRS and CDR2 YFSETQ. V lost 0 bases to trimming and J lost 3 bases, with 7 bases between them. The CDR3 totals 14 residues. This CDR3 reads CASSLAQIYNEQFF. CDR3 nucleotides: TGCGCCAGCAGCTTGGCCCAGATCTACAATGAGCAGTTCTTC.

This sequence joins TRBV7-2 and TRBJ2-5; the D call may be TRBD1 or TRBD2 (5 bases each). CDR1 is SGHTA and CDR2 is FQGNSA in the germline V gene. Trimming took off 5 bases at V and 6 bases at J, with 19 bases between the two ends. The CDR3 is made up of 15 amino acids. The CDR3 spells CASSPGSSWGKTQYF. As DNA, the CDR3 is TGTGCCAGCAGCCCCGGGTCCTCTTGGGGGAAGACCCAGTACTTC.

This clonotype was counted at least ten times. One end of the junction does not line up with germline, which may come from a read error. This chain connects TRBV5-1 to TRBJ2-3; D might be TRBD1 or TRBD2, each matching 5 bases. The V gene's germline CDR1 is SGHRS and CDR2 YFSETQ. The CDR3 extends over 14 amino acids. The CDR3 sequence is CASTLGDSTDTQYF. Here the CDR3 DNA reads TGCGCCAGCACCTTGGGGGATAGCACAGATACGCAGTATTTT.

The rearrangement links TRBV5-1 to TRBJ2-1, with TRBD2 matching 11 bases. This CDR3 has 16 residues. Unmatched junction bases numbered 5, after V lost 2 bases and J lost 4 bases. CDR1 is SGHRS and CDR2 is YFSETQ in the germline V gene. CDR3 DNA sequence: TGCGCCAGCAGCTTAAATCTAGCGGGGGGATACAATGAGCAGTTCTTC. Its protein product is CASSLNLAGGYNEQFF.